Presented here are 25 T cell receptor beta chains from one specimen sequenced in a study of regulatory T cells in long-lasting Graves disease. The sample's time point: persistent/refractory GD, antithyroid drugs over 5 years with positive TRAb. TCR sequences were obtained from RNA taken from PBMCs. CDR3-region Arm-PCR and iRepertoire HTBI primers produced the TCR beta libraries. TCRdb redid the calling of the multiplex PCR reads with MiXCR, one entry per CDR3 protein. The sample holds fewer than 450,000 distinct CDR3 sequences, around 20% seen once. Source: peripheral blood mononuclear cells (PBMCs), taken when the disease was refractory, from a patient treated with antithyroid drugs. These receptor sequences come from a female donor with Graves disease.

This clonotype was seen many times. The chain combines TRBV4-1 with TRBJ1-4; D is unresolved. V lost 2 bases and J lost 5, with 6 bases in between. This CDR3 is built from 13 residues. Per germline, CDR1 MGHRA and CDR2 YSYEKL. The CDR3 region has the DNA TGCGCCAGCAGCCAATGGCGGAATGAAAAACTGTTTTTT. As protein: CASSQWRNEKLFF.

The V call is TRBV5-6, the J call TRBJ1-2, with 9 bases matching TRBD1. J lost 5 bases, V lost 5 bases, and 10 bases had no gene match. The CDR3 sequence is 15 residues long. Germline lookup yields CDR1 SGHDT and CDR2 YYEEEE. The CDR3 spells CASSSYRGQEYGYTF. CDR3 in DNA: TGTGCCAGCAGTTCCTACAGGGGGCAGGAGTATGGCTACACCTTC.

The sample holds many counts of this clonotype. This chain connects TRBV19 to TRBJ2-2; D gene uncertain. CDR1 is LNHDA, CDR2 SQIVND, per germline (reference sequence). The germline V and J ends were trimmed by 7 bases and 0 bases, with 9 bases remaining between them. The CDR3 spans 14 residues. CDR3 sequence: CASKVVSNTGELFF. For the CDR3, the DNA is TGTGCCAGTAAGGTAGTCTCGAACACCGGGGAGCTGTTTTTT.

This clonotype was counted many times. The rearrangement joins TRBV7-2 to TRBJ1-1; D is uncertain. The length of the CDR3 is 12 residues. Germline assignment: CDR1 SGHTA and CDR2 FQGNSA. Deletions cut 3 bases from V and 6 bases from J, with 8 bases between. The CDR3 spells CASSFPEPEAFF. Here the CDR3 DNA reads TGTGCCAGCAGCTTCCCAGAACCTGAAGCTTTCTTT.

The gene calls are TRBV30 and TRBJ1-5; D is uncertain. Trimming stripped 0 bases from V and 1 base from J, with 10 bases between. The germline V gene encodes CDR1 GTSNPN and CDR2 SVGIG (reference sequence). The CDR3 contains 15 residues. In nucleotides, the CDR3 is TGTGCCTGGAGTGTAAAGGGTCTCAGCAATCAGCCCCAGCATTTT. This encodes CAWSVKGLSNQPQHF. Looking up the rest from reference TRBV30 and TRBJ1-5 gives the full variable domain: SQTIHQWPATLVQPVGSPLSLECTVEGTSNPNLYWYRQAAGRGLQLLFYSVGIGQISSEVPQNLSASRPQDRQFILSSKKLLLSDSGFYLCAWSVKGLSNQPQHFGDGTRLSIL.

The chain carries TRBV7-2 and TRBJ2-7; maybe TRBD2 (6 bases). The CDR3 contains 17 residues. CDR1 is SGHTA and CDR2 is FQGNSA in the germline V gene. V lost 1 base, J lost 1 base, and 17 bases lay in between. DNA for the CDR3: TGTGCCAGCAGCTTAGGGTCAAGGACTATCGGTTCCTACGAGCAGTACTTC. Its translation is CASSLGSRTIGSYEQYF.

As for this clonotype: A read error is possible here, since a much larger clone lies one base away. The chain links TRBV2 to TRBJ1-1; D uncertain. Per the germline V gene, CDR1 is SNHLY and CDR2 is FYNNEI. The CDR3 totals 15 residues. Trimming stripped 6 bases from V and 0 bases from J, with 14 bases between. The CDR3, as DNA: TGTGCCAGCAGCTCAGCGCCAGGCTTGAACACTGAAGCTTTCTTT. It encodes CASSSAPGLNTEAFF.

CDR3 in amino acids: CASSFWTGDYGYTF. The CDR3 nucleotides are TGTGCCAGCAGTTTTTGGACAGGCGACTATGGCTACACCTTC. The chain is built from TRBV27 and TRBJ1-2; 7 bases match TRBD1. Trimming removed 3 bases from V and 3 bases from J; junction bases left unmatched: 4. The CDR3 extends over 14 amino acids. Germline assignment: CDR1 MNHEY and CDR2 SMNVEV (reference sequence).

For this clonotype: One end of the junction fails to match germline, which may point to a read error. The rearrangement joins TRBV19 to TRBJ1-1, with D unclear. The CDR3 consists of 16 residues. In germline, CDR1 is LNHDA, CDR2 SQIVND (reference sequence). DNA of the CDR3: TGTGCCAGTAGTCCCGACTTGGCAGTTCCGAACACTGGAGCTTTCTTT. Translated: CASSPDLAVPNTGAFF.

The chain uses TRBV20-1 and TRBJ2-3; 9 nucleotides line up with TRBD2. Germline values: CDR1 DFQATT, CDR2 SNEGSKA (reference sequence). The length of the CDR3 is 16 residues. With 4 bases clipped from V and 4 bases from J, the junction kept 12 bases outside the gene matches. In DNA, the CDR3 is TGCAGTGCTAACACTCAGACTAGCGGCTCTCCAGATACGCAGTATTTT. Amino acid sequence: CSANTQTSGSPDTQYF.

There are many counts of this clonotype. The V call is TRBV12-3 or TRBV12-4, the J call TRBJ1-3; 8 bases fit TRBD1. This CDR3 is built from 17 residues. Trimming at V came to 6 bases and at J to 4 bases, leaving 14 bases not matched to a gene. CDR3 DNA sequence: TGTGCCAGCAGACCACGCACCCTGACAGGGGACGGAAACACCATATATTTT. Protein product: CASRPRTLTGDGNTIYF.

This clonotype has a handful of counts. V gene TRBV2 combines with J gene TRBJ2-3; no firm D call. The germline gives CDR1 SNHLY, CDR2 FYNNEI. This CDR3 region has 12 residues. The V gene lost 8 bases and the J gene lost 0 bases, with 6 bases spanning the gap. The CDR3 sequence is CASYTSTDTQYF. CDR3 nucleotides: TGTGCCAGCTACACGAGCACAGATACGCAGTATTTT.

The J gene is TRBJ2-6, the V gene TRBV25-1, with TRBD1 matching 7 bases. V shed 5 bases and J 3 bases; nucleotides not matched to a gene: 4. Germline CDR1 is MGHDK and CDR2 is SYGVNS. CDR3 length: 15 amino acids. CDR3 protein: CASSFAGGGANVLTF. The DNA for the CDR3 is TGTGCCAGCAGTTTTGCAGGGGGTGGGGCCAACGTCCTGACTTTC.

This clonotype was seen repeatedly, ten times or more. The chain couples TRBV30 to TRBJ1-5; 7 nucleotides agree with TRBD1. Trimming cost V 5 bases and J 4 bases; bases outside gene matches: 2. Looked up from germline, CDR1 is GTSNPN and CDR2 is SVGIG (reference sequence). The CDR3 has 12 amino acids. The CDR3 DNA sequence: TGTGCCTGGGGCAGGGGGAATCAGCCCCAGCATTTT. Translation: CAWGRGNQPQHF.

V is TRBV19 and J is TRBJ2-6, with a tentative D call TRBD2 (6 bases). V was cut by 6 bases and J by 1 base, with 10 bases left in between. The CDR3 runs to 15 residues. Germline V lookup: CDR1 LNHDA, CDR2 SQIVND (reference sequence). CDR3 amino acids: CASRAGGSGANVLTF. Here the CDR3 DNA reads TGTGCCAGTAGGGCCGGGGGATCTGGGGCCAACGTCCTGACTTTC.

This clonotype was observed a few times. The CDR3 DNA reads TGTGCCAGCAGCCCTGACCCCGGGCGAGCCAAAAACATTCAGTACTTC. Its protein is CASSPDPGRAKNIQYF. The rearrangement links TRBV7-9 to TRBJ2-4; D not certain. V dropped 5 bases and J dropped 0 bases, with 14 bases sitting between them. CDR3 length: 16 residues. Germline loops: CDR1 SEHNR, CDR2 FQNEAQ (reference sequence).

This clonotype was recorded at least ten times. The rearrangement joins TRBV27 to TRBJ1-2; a possible D gene is TRBD1 (6 bases). This CDR3 comprises 15 residues. The ends were cut back, 3 bases at V and 2 bases at J, with 13 bases in the middle. CDR1 is MNHEY and CDR2 is SMNVEV in the germline V gene (reference sequence). Here the CDR3 DNA reads TGTGCCAGCAGTTTCTTGGGGGCGAGGAACTATGGCTACACCTTC. Translating it yields CASSFLGARNYGYTF.

Ten or more counts support this clonotype. The J gene is TRBJ2-5, the V gene TRBV6-1; 9 bases are a match to TRBD1. In germline, CDR1 is MNHNS, CDR2 SASEGT. J gave up 5 bases and V 7 bases, and 11 bases lay outside the gene matches. The CDR3 covers 15 residues. The CDR3 loop reads CASTRIGQGTETQYF. The CDR3 DNA is TGTGCCAGCACCCGAATCGGACAGGGGACGGAGACCCAGTACTTC.

The V and J genes are TRBV7-2 and TRBJ2-2, with TRBD2 as a possible D gene (5 bases). Germline-derived CDR1 and CDR2 are SGHTA and FQGNSA. The CDR3 is 15 residues long. The V end was cut by 5 bases, the J end by 2 bases, with 12 bases between. The CDR3 DNA reads TGTGCCAGCAGCCCATTCAGCGGCAACACCGGGGAGCTGTTTTTT. It encodes CASSPFSGNTGELFF.

This rearrangement joins TRBV11-2 to TRBJ2-2; perhaps D is TRBD1 or TRBD2 (5 bases each). V lost 5 bases and J lost 9, with 13 bases in between. The CDR3 has 13 amino acids. Germline V lookup: CDR1 SGHAT, CDR2 FQNNGV. CDR3 loop: CASSHGLGRELFF. CDR3 in DNA: TGTGCCAGCAGCCATGGGCTGGGACGGGAGCTGTTTTTT.

This clonotype has at least ten counts. This rearrangement joins TRBV7-8 to TRBJ1-2; unclear D gene. This CDR3 region has 13 residues. The V gene's germline CDR1 is SGHVS and CDR2 FQNEAQ. V was cut by 1 base and J by 5 bases, with 8 bases left in between. The CDR3: CASSLDTTYGYTF. The CDR3 coding sequence is TGTGCCAGCAGCTTAGACACCACGTATGGCTACACCTTC.

The genes are TRBV6-1 and TRBJ1-1, with 7 bases lining up with TRBD1. The V gene's germline CDR1 is MNHNS and CDR2 SASEGT. Unmatched junction bases numbered 10, after V lost 6 bases and J lost 0 bases. This CDR3 comprises 16 residues. CDR3 region: CASRNKQGTMNTEAFF. In DNA, the CDR3 is TGTGCCAGCAGAAACAAACAGGGGACGATGAACACTGAAGCTTTCTTT.

The table lists this clonotype with many counts. This rearrangement joins TRBV29-1 to TRBJ1-2, with TRBD1 matching over 7 bases. The V segment lost 4 bases and the J segment 6 bases; nucleotides outside the gene matches: 8. The length of the CDR3 is 13 residues. Germline V gene lookup returns CDR1 SQVTM and CDR2 ANQGSEA. The CDR3 loop reads CSVGYTGDNGYTF. Here the CDR3 DNA reads TGCAGCGTTGGTTATACAGGGGATAATGGCTACACCTTC.

This clonotype was counted ten times or more. This rearrangement joins TRBV28 to TRBJ1-2; D is ambiguous. The CDR3 extends over 11 amino acids. The V and J ends lost 6 bases and 0 bases respectively, with 2 bases between them. The germline V gene encodes CDR1 MDHEN and CDR2 SYDVKM. CDR3 coding DNA: TGTGCCAGCAGCCCTAACTATGGCTACACCTTC. Encoded protein: CASSPNYGYTF.

This clonotype came up a few times. This chain joins TRBV7-2 and TRBJ1-3; 8 bases map to TRBD1. The length of the CDR3 is 19 residues. Germline V gene lookup returns CDR1 SGHTA and CDR2 FQGNSA. J gave up 3 bases and V 5 bases, and 18 bases lay outside the gene matches. CDR3 nucleotide sequence: TGTGCCAGCAGCGAAGTCGGTTGGGTCGCGACAGGGGTTGGAAACACCATATATTTT. Its protein product is CASSEVGWVATGVGNTIYF.